The 16 T cell receptor beta chains below come from one sample, sequenced in a study of T cell repertoires in cytomegalovirus infection. Using its own MiXCR run on the reads, TCRdb lists one record per CDR3 protein. The table shows about 220,000 distinct CDR3 sequences, with 38% occurring only once. Their cognate antigens are unknown. The material was CD8+ T cells from cultured PBMCs, obtained from culture after CMV antigen stimulation. The receptors were sampled from a human donor in good health (CMV status not recorded). Some clones in this sample may be carry-over from other donors' samples.

The chain has TRBV7-8 and TRBJ2-5; 13 positions match TRBD2. Germline CDR1 reads SGHVS; CDR2 reads FQNEAQ. Losses at the gene ends were 5 bases for V and 4 bases for J; bases not matched to a gene: 10. The CDR3 totals 17 residues. CDR3 amino acids: CASSAGLAGDIRETQYF. CDR3 DNA sequence: TGTGCCAGCAGCGCCGGACTAGCGGGGGACATCAGAGAGACCCAGTACTTC.

This clonotype was observed at least ten times. The V and J genes are TRBV2 and TRBJ1-1; 7 bases are a match to TRBD1. The CDR3 consists of 15 residues. V shed 6 bases, J shed 9 bases, and the junction held 16 bases outside the gene matches. Germline CDR1 and CDR2: SNHLY and FYNNEI. The CDR3 is CASRLNRGRGQKAFF. The CDR3 region has the DNA TGTGCCAGCAGGCTCAACAGGGGAAGGGGCCAGAAAGCTTTCTTT.

V is TRBV6-6 and J is TRBJ2-7, with TRBD2 identical over 8 bases. Trimming took 6 bases from V and 4 from J; bases not matched to a gene: 11. CDR3 length: 15 residues. CDR1 is MNHNY, CDR2 SVGAGI, per germline (reference sequence). Here the CDR3 reads CASSPPGLGLYEQYF. The CDR3 bases are TGTGCCAGCAGCCCCCCGGGACTAGGACTTTACGAGCAGTACTTC.

This clonotype has just a few counts. The chain combines TRBV19 with TRBJ1-2, with D unclear. The CDR3 spans 14 residues. V was cut by 1 base and J by 4 bases, with 10 bases left in between. CDR1 is LNHDA, CDR2 SQIVND, per germline (reference sequence). The CDR3 coding sequence is TGTGCCAGTAGTATAGCGACTGAGAGCTATGGCTACACCTTC. It translates to CASSIATESYGYTF. Combining the CDR3 with reference TRBV19 and TRBJ1-2 gives the whole variable domain DGGITQSPKYLFRKEGQNVTLSCEQNLNHDAMYWYRQDPGQGLRLIYYSQIVNDFQKGDIAEGYSVSREKKESFPLTVTSAQKNPTAFYLCASSIATESYGYTFGSGTRLTVV.

V and J are TRBV11-1 and TRBJ2-5; 9 nucleotides match TRBD2. The V segment lost 5 bases and the J segment 2 bases; nucleotides outside the gene matches: 9. The CDR3 contains 16 residues. Germline V CDR1 and CDR2: SGHAT, FQDESV (reference sequence). The CDR3 loop is CASSPRLTSGQETQYF. DNA for the CDR3: TGTGCCAGCAGCCCACGACTGACTAGCGGACAAGAGACCCAGTACTTC.

V gene TRBV10-3 combines with J gene TRBJ2-3; a possible D gene is TRBD2 (5 bases). CDR1 and CDR2 from the germline V gene are ENHRY and SYGVKD. The CDR3 runs 17 residues. Trimming stripped 2 bases from V and 2 bases from J, with 17 bases between. The CDR3: CAISEGLAPINTDTQYF. The CDR3 DNA sequence: TGTGCCATCAGTGAGGGGCTAGCCCCAATTAACACAGATACGCAGTATTTT.

This clonotype was seen only once. V usage is TRBV28 and J usage is TRBJ2-2, with TRBD1 identical over 8 bases. This CDR3 spans 15 amino acids. Looked up from germline, CDR1 is MDHEN and CDR2 is SYDVKM. The V gene end was trimmed by 6 bases and the J gene end by 4 bases; junction bases not matched to a gene: 7. DNA for the CDR3: TGTGCCAGCAGCAGACGACAGGGGACCACCGGGGAGCTGTTTTTT. Its protein is CASSRRQGTTGELFF.

The chain employs TRBV6-5 and TRBJ2-1; 9 nucleotides align to TRBD2. Trimming cost V 4 bases and J 0 bases; bases outside gene matches: 13. This CDR3 is built from 19 residues. CDR1 and CDR2 from the germline V gene are MNHEY and SVGAGI. CDR3 nucleotide sequence: TGTGCCAGCAGTTCCGGGATAGCGGGGGCCCTAAGCTCCTACAATGAGCAGTTCTTC. Its translation is CASSSGIAGALSSYNEQFF.

V is TRBV5-6 and J is TRBJ2-7; no firm D call. The CDR3 totals 12 residues. CDR1 and CDR2 (germline): SGHDT, YYEEEE. V shed 4 bases and J shed 0 bases, with 5 bases lying between them. For the CDR3, the DNA is TGTGCCAGCAGCATCAGCTCCTACGAGCAGTACTTC. Encoded protein: CASSISSYEQYF. The variable domain in full, completed from reference TRBV5-6 and TRBJ2-7, reads DAGVTQSPTHLIKTRGQQVTLRCSPKSGHDTVSWYQQALGQGPQFIFQYYEEEERQRGNFPDRFSGHQFPNYSSELNVNALLLGDSALYLCASSISSYEQYFGPGTRLTVT.

There are a few counts of this clonotype. This rearrangement joins TRBV4-2 to TRBJ2-5, with 12 bases fitting TRBD2. There are 15 residues in the CDR3. Germline V lookup: CDR1 LGHNA, CDR2 YNFKEQ. The trim removed 2 bases at V and 5 bases at J, leaving 3 bases unmatched. The CDR3 DNA sequence: TGTGCCAGCAGCCAACTAGCGGGGGGGCCGGAGACCCAGTACTTC. Translated, it gives CASSQLAGGPETQYF.

This clonotype has at least ten counts. V gene TRBV12-3 or TRBV12-4 combines with J gene TRBJ2-1; TRBD2 is a possible D gene (7 bases). V gave up 5 bases and J gave up 6 bases, with 20 bases separating them. CDR3 length: 16 residues. The CDR3 DNA is TGTGCCAGCAGTCCGAGGGGGGGGGCCGCCCCCAATGAGCAGTTCTTC. Translating gives CASSPRGGAAPNEQFF.

This clonotype was observed a handful of times. The chain is built from TRBV5-6 and TRBJ1-5; no clear D. Germline V gene sequence: CDR1 SGHDT, CDR2 YYEEEE. V lost 0 bases to trimming and J lost 3 bases, with 13 bases between them. The length of the CDR3 is 16 residues. The CDR3 loop is CASSLGIQAFNQPQHF. The CDR3 region has the DNA TGTGCCAGCAGCTTGGGAATCCAAGCATTCAATCAGCCCCAGCATTTT.

This clonotype was seen more than once but under ten times. This chain joins TRBV27 and TRBJ2-7; TRBD2 agrees at 11 bases. The CDR3 is made up of 16 amino acids. The germline CDR1 and CDR2 sequences are MNHEY and SMNVEV (reference sequence). Unmatched junction bases numbered 7, after V lost 4 bases and J lost 2 bases. The CDR3 here is CASSSLAGGSPYEQYF. The DNA for the CDR3 is TGTGCCAGCAGTTCCCTAGCGGGAGGTTCCCCCTACGAGCAGTACTTC.

The rearrangement links TRBV7-8 to TRBJ1-2; 8 nucleotides match TRBD1. Germline CDR1 is SGHVS and CDR2 is FQNEAQ. The CDR3 is 14 residues long. J was trimmed by 5 bases and V by 5 bases; bases with no gene match: 7. CDR3 region: CASSLRDRIYGYTF. CDR3 sequence (DNA): TGTGCCAGCAGCCTACGGGACAGGATTTATGGCTACACCTTC.

This clonotype was counted only a few times. V and J are TRBV28 and TRBJ1-1, with a possible D match to TRBD1 (5 bases). Germline values: CDR1 MDHEN, CDR2 SYDVKM. This CDR3 is 16 amino acids long. V was clipped by 7 bases and J by 0 bases, with 18 bases between them. CDR3: CASTVGVGYMNTEAFF. The CDR3 DNA reads TGTGCCAGCACCGTGGGGGTGGGGTACATGAACACTGAAGCTTTCTTT.

This clonotype was recorded a few times. CDR3: CASSLGREDGYTF. CDR3 in DNA: TGTGCCAGCAGCTTAGGCAGGGAGGATGGCTACACCTTC. The chain has TRBV7-9 and TRBJ1-2; a possible D gene is TRBD1 (5 bases). CDR1 and CDR2 (germline): SEHNR, FQNEAQ (reference sequence). V shed 1 base and J shed 6 bases, with 9 bases lying between them. CDR3 length: 13 residues.